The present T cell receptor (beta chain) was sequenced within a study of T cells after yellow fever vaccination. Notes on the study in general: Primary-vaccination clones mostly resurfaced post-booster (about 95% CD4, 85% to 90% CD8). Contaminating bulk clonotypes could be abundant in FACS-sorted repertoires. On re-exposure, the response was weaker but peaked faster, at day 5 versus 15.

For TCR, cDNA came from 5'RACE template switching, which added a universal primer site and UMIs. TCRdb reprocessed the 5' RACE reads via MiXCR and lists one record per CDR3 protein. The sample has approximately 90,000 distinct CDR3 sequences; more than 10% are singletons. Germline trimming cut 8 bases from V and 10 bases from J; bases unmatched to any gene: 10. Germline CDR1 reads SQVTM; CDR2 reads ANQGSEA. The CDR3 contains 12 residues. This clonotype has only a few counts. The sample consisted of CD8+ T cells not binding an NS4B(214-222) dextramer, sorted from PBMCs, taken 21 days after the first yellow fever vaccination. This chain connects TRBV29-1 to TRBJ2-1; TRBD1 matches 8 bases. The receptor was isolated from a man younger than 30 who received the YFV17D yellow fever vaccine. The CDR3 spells CSSRDRFDEQFF. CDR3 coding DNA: TGCAGCTCCCGGGACAGGTTTGACGAGCAGTTCTTC.